A selection of T cell receptor beta chains follows, all from one sample in a study of tumor T cells in aggressive B-cell lymphoma. Assay: immunoSEQ multiplex PCR; the TCRdb copy retains only in-frame clones and omits some. The sample has about 3,500 clones; just under 95% are singletons. Sequenced sample: tumor tissue. The receptors here all came from an adult with diffuse large B cell lymphoma. Both conserved end residues are part of each CDR3. The order of the fields is clone size, D gene, V gene, J gene, CDR3 DNA, CDR3 protein. A D gene is named only where the DNA matches it firmly. Size is omitted from some rows. Given values are once, few, many or a class for expanded clones.

clone size: -
D gene: TRBD1
V gene: TRBV5-4
J gene: TRBJ2-7
CDR3 DNA: TGTGCCAGCAGCTCCCCGGGGACAGGGGTCTACGAGCAGTACTTC
CDR3 protein: CASSSPGTGVYEQYF

clone size: -
D gene: TRBD1
V gene: TRBV19
J gene: TRBJ1-1
CDR3 DNA: TGTGCCAGTAGTCCACAGGGGGCGCGGGTCACTGAAGCTTTCTTT
CDR3 protein: CASSPQGARVTEAFF

clone size: -
D gene: TRBD1
V gene: TRBV5-5
J gene: TRBJ1-2
CDR3 DNA: TGTGCCAGCAGCTTGGGGGACAGGGTTAACTATGGCTACACCTTC
CDR3 protein: CASSLGDRVNYGYTF

clone size: -
D gene: -
V gene: TRBV7-8
J gene: TRBJ1-1
CDR3 DNA: TGTGCCAGCAGTACCACCCAGGGGAACACTGAAGCTTTCTTT
CDR3 protein: CASSTTQGNTEAFF

clone size: once
D gene: -
V gene: TRBV23-1
J gene: TRBJ2-5
CDR3 DNA: TGCGCCAGCAGCACGGAAGAGACCCAGTACTTC
CDR3 protein: CASSTEETQYF

clone size: -
D gene: -
V gene: TRBV5-1
J gene: TRBJ1-4
CDR3 DNA: TGCGCCAGCAGCCGGACTCCGGACCCGTCAACTAATGAAAAACTGTTTTTT
CDR3 protein: CASSRTPDPSTNEKLFF

clone size: -
D gene: TRBD1
V gene: TRBV5-1
J gene: TRBJ2-2
CDR3 DNA: TGCGCCAGCAGCCCAGGACAGGGACGTCCCGGGGAGCTGTTTTTT
CDR3 protein: CASSPGQGRPGELFF

clone size: -
D gene: -
V gene: TRBV7-9
J gene: TRBJ1-2
CDR3 DNA: TGTGCCAGCAGCATACGAGGGCAAGGAGGCTACACCTTC
CDR3 protein: CASSIRGQGGYTF

clone size: -
D gene: -
V gene: TRBV30
J gene: TRBJ2-7
CDR3 DNA: TGTGCCTGGGACACAGGGAGTAAAAACTACGAGCAGTACTTC
CDR3 protein: CAWDTGSKNYEQYF

clone size: -
D gene: TRBD2
V gene: TRBV11-2
J gene: TRBJ2-7
CDR3 DNA: TGTGCCAGCAGCTTAAGGACTAGCGCCTACGAGCAGTACTTC
CDR3 protein: CASSLRTSAYEQYF

clone size: -
D gene: -
V gene: TRBV10-3
J gene: TRBJ1-4
CDR3 DNA: TGTGCCATCAGTGAGTCAAGGGGCGATTATGAAAAACTGTTTTTT
CDR3 protein: CAISESRGDYEKLFF

clone size: -
D gene: -
V gene: TRBV5-1
J gene: TRBJ2-4
CDR3 DNA: TGCGCCAGCAGCCCGGACATCATGAGCGACATTCAGTACTTC
CDR3 protein: CASSPDIMSDIQYF

clone size: -
D gene: -
V gene: TRBV30
J gene: TRBJ1-1
CDR3 DNA: TGTGCCTGGAGTGTACAAGGAGCTGAAGCTTTCTTT
CDR3 protein: CAWSVQGAEAFF

clone size: -
D gene: -
V gene: TRBV27
J gene: TRBJ1-1
CDR3 DNA: TGTGCCAGCAGTTCGCCTCCGACAGGTTTTGGTGAAGCTTTCTTT
CDR3 protein: CASSSPPTGFGEAFF